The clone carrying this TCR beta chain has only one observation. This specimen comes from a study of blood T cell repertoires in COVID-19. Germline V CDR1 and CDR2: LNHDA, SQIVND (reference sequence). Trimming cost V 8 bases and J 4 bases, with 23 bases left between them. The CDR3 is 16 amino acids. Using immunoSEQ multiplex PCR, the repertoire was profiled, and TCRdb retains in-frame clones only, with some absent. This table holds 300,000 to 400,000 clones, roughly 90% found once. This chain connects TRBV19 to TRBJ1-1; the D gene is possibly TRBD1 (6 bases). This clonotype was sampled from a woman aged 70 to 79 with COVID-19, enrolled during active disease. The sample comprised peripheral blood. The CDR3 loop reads CASYQQGRSEGTEAFF. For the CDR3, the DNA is TGTGCCAGTTATCAACAGGGTAGGTCTGAGGGCACTGAAGCTTTCTTT.